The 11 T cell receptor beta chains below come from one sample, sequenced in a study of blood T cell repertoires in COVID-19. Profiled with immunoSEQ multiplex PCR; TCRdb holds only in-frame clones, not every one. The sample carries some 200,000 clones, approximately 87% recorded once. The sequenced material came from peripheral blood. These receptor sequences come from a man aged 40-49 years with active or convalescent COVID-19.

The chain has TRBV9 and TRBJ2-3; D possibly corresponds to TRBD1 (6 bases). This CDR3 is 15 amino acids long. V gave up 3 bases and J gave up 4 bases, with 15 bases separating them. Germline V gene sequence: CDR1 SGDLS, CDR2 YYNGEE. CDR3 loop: CASSENTGFADTQYF. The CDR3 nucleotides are TGTGCCAGCAGCGAGAATACAGGGTTCGCAGATACGCAGTATTTT.

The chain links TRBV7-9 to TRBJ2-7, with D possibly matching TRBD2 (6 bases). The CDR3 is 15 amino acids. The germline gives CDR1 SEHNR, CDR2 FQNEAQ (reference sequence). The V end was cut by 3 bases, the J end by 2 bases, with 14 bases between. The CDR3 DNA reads TGTGCCAGCAGCTTCTATCCGGGACTGACCTACGAGCAGTACTTC. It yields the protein CASSFYPGLTYEQYF.

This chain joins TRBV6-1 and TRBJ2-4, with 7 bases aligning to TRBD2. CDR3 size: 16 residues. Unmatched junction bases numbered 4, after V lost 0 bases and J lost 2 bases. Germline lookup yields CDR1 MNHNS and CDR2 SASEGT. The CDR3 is CASSEAAGRTKNIQYF. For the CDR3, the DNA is TGTGCCAGCAGTGAAGCAGCGGGGCGGACCAAAAACATTCAGTACTTC.

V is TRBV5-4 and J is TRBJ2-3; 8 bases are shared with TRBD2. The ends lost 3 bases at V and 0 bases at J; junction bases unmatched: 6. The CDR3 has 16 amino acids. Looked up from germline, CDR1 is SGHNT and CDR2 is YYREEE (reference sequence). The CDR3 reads CASSSLAGPSTDTQYF. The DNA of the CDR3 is TGTGCCAGCAGCTCGTTAGCGGGGCCTAGCACAGATACGCAGTATTTT.

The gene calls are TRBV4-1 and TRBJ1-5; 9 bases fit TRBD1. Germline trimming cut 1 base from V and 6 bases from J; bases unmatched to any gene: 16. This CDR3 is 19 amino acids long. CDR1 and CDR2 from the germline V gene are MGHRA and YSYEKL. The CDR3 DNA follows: TGCGCCAGCAGCCAAGGCGGGGTAATTTCCGGGACAGGGATTCAGCCCCAGCATTTT. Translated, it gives CASSQGGVISGTGIQPQHF.

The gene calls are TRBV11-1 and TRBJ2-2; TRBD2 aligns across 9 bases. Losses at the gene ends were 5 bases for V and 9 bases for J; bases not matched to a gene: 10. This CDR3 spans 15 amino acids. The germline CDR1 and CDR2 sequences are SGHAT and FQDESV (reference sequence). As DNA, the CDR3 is TGTGCCAGCAGCCCCCTCGGGCGGGGGGGCCGGGAGCTGTTTTTT. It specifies CASSPLGRGGRELFF. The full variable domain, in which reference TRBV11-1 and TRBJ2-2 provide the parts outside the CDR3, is EAEVAQSPRYKITEKSQAVAFWCDPISGHATLYWYRQILGQGPELLVQFQDESVVDDSQLPKDRFSAERLKGVDSTLKIQPAELGDSAMYLCASSPLGRGGRELFFGEGSRLTVL.

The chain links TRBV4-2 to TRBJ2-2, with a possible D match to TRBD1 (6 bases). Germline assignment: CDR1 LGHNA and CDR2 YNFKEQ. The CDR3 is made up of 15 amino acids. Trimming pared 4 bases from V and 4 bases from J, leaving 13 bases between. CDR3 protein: CASSRTTGRTGELFF. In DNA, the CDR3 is TGTGCCAGCAGCCGTACGACAGGACGCACCGGGGAGCTGTTTTTT.

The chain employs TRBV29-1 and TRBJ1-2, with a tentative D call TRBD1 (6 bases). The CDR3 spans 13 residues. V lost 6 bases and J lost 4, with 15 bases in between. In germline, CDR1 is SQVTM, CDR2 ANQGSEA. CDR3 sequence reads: CSVVQGSLYGYTF. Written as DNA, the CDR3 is TGCAGCGTCGTACAGGGTTCCCTCTATGGCTACACCTTC.

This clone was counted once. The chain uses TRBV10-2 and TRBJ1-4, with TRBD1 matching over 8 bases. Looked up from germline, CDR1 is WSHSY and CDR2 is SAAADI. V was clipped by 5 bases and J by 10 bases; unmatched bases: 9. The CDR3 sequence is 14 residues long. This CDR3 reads CASSNQQGVGKLFF. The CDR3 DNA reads TGCGCCAGCAGTAACCAACAGGGGGTTGGAAAACTGTTTTTT.

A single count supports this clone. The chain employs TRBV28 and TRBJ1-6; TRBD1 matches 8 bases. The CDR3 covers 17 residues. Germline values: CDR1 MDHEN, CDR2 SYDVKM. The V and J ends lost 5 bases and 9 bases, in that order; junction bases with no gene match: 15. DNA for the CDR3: TGTGCCAGCAGTCCCTCCCCCCGGACAGGGCGATTTTCACCCCTCCACTTT. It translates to CASSPSPRTGRFSPLHF. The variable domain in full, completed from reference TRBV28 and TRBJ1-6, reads DVKVTQSSRYLVKRTGEKVFLECVQDMDHENMFWYRQDPGLGLRLIYFSYDVKMKEKGDIPEGYSVSREKKERFSLILESASTNQTSMYLCASSPSPRTGRFSPLHFGNGTRLTVT.

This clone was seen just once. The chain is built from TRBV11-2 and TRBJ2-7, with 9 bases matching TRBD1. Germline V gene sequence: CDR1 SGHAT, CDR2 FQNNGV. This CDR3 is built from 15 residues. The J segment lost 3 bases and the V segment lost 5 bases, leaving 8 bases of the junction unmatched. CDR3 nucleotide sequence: TGTGCCAGCAGCCCACTCCGGGACAGGGTCTACGAGCAGTACTTC. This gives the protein CASSPLRDRVYEQYF. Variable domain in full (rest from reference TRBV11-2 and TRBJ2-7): EAGVAQSPRYKIIEKRQSVAFWCNPISGHATLYWYQQILGQGPKLLIQFQNNGVVDDSQLPKDRFSAERLKGVDSTLKIQPAKLEDSAVYLCASSPLRDRVYEQYFGPGTRLTVT.